Each of the 22 T cell receptor beta chains below was sequenced from the same sample in a study of blood T cell repertoires in COVID-19. The protocol was immunoSEQ multiplex PCR, while the TCRdb copy is restricted to in-frame clones and leaves out a portion. This sample has about 58,000 clones, with 75% to 90% found just once. What was sequenced was peripheral blood. The source of these receptors is a woman between 70 and 85 years old with active COVID-19.

In its sample, this clone was seen a few times. V and J are TRBV30 and TRBJ1-1, with unresolved D. Germline V gene lookup returns CDR1 GTSNPN and CDR2 SVGIG (reference sequence). Trimming pared 1 base from V and 2 bases from J, leaving 8 bases between. The CDR3 sequence is 13 residues long. CDR3 region: CAWSGEGNTEAFF. CDR3 DNA sequence: TGTGCCTGGAGTGGGGAGGGCAACACTGAAGCTTTCTTT.

The gene calls are TRBV10-3 and TRBJ1-5; a possible D gene is TRBD1 (5 bases). Trimming left V 6 bases short and J 7 bases short, with 13 bases between. The CDR3 runs 13 residues. CDR1 and CDR2 from the germline V gene are ENHRY and SYGVKD. The CDR3, as DNA: TGTGCCATCAGCCCAGGGTTAGGACAGCCCCAGCATTTT. Its protein is CAISPGLGQPQHF.

This clone was seen only once. The gene calls are TRBV4-1 and TRBJ2-7; 8 nucleotides align to TRBD1. With 0 bases clipped from V and 3 bases from J, the junction kept 7 bases outside the gene matches. Germline CDR1 MGHRA, CDR2 YSYEKL. The CDR3 spans 16 residues. CDR3 nucleotides: TGCGCCAGCAGCCAAGAAAGGACAGGGACTCGCTACGAGCAGTACTTC. It specifies CASSQERTGTRYEQYF.

V is TRBV20-1 and J is TRBJ2-2; 9 bases fit TRBD1. Per the germline V gene, CDR1 is DFQATT and CDR2 is SNEGSKA (reference sequence). The CDR3 covers 15 residues. V gave up 3 bases and J gave up 3 bases; unmatched junction bases: 5. CDR3 sequence reads: CSASMGQGDTGELFF. The CDR3 nucleotides are TGCAGTGCTAGTATGGGACAGGGCGACACCGGGGAGCTGTTTTTT.

CDR3 loop: CASSVWGERQETQYF. The CDR3 region has the DNA TGTGCCAGCAGCGTATGGGGAGAGCGCCAAGAGACCCAGTACTTC. This chain links TRBV9 with TRBJ2-5; D perhaps matches TRBD2 (5 bases). V was clipped by 1 base and J by 1 base, with 11 bases between them. This CDR3 comprises 15 residues. Germline CDR1 is SGDLS and CDR2 is YYNGEE.

The chain is built from TRBV12-3 or TRBV12-4 and TRBJ1-6; D ambiguous. The CDR3 covers 12 residues. Trimming took off 3 bases at V and 8 bases at J, with 5 bases between the two ends. The CDR3 protein is CASSLRHSPLHF. CDR3 nucleotide sequence: TGTGCCAGCAGTTTGCGTCATTCACCCCTCCACTTT.

The chain carries TRBV6-4 and TRBJ2-3, with TRBD2 identical over 11 bases. V shed 2 bases, J shed 5 bases, and the junction held 0 bases outside the gene matches. The CDR3 consists of 14 residues. Germline V gives CDR1 MRHNA, CDR2 SNTAGT. The CDR3, as DNA: TGTGCCAGCAGTGACGGACTAGCGGGAGATACGCAGTATTTT. Protein product: CASSDGLAGDTQYF.

The rearrangement joins TRBV30 to TRBJ2-1, with 14 bases fitting TRBD2. This CDR3 is built from 21 residues. Germline V gene lookup returns CDR1 GTSNPN and CDR2 SVGIG (reference sequence). Trimming at V came to 3 bases and at J to 2 bases, leaving 18 bases not matched to a gene. The CDR3 reads CAWSPLAGTSGRIGTYNEQFF. The CDR3 DNA is TGTGCCTGGAGCCCCTTAGCGGGGACTAGCGGGAGAATTGGAACCTACAATGAGCAGTTCTTC.

In DNA, the CDR3 is TGTGCCAGCAGTTGGACAGCTACTACCTACGAGCAGTACTTC. It codes for CASSWTATTYEQYF. The genes are TRBV27 and TRBJ2-7, with D perhaps TRBD1 (6 bases). The CDR3 has 14 amino acids. V lost 4 bases, J lost 2 bases, and 12 bases lay in between. Germline assignment: CDR1 MNHEY and CDR2 SMNVEV (reference sequence).

This rearrangement joins TRBV27 to TRBJ1-2; TRBD1 is a possible D gene (6 bases). The germline CDR1 and CDR2 sequences are MNHEY and SMNVEV (reference sequence). Trimming took off 3 bases at V and 7 bases at J, with 21 bases between the two ends. The CDR3 contains 16 residues. The CDR3: CASSFGRKGGEAGYTF. The CDR3 DNA sequence: TGTGCCAGCAGTTTCGGCCGTAAGGGGGGGGAGGCTGGCTACACCTTC.

This chain joins TRBV4-1 and TRBJ1-3; D ambiguous. The CDR3 is 14 amino acids. From germline, CDR1 is MGHRA and CDR2 YSYEKL. V shed 0 bases and J shed 9 bases, with 12 bases lying between them. The DNA for the CDR3 is TGCGCCAGCAGCCAAGAGTCCTTAGCTACCACCATATATTTT. Its translation: CASSQESLATTIYF.

This clone has just one count. This chain uses TRBV18 with TRBJ1-4; D is perhaps TRBD1 (6 bases). From germline, CDR1 is KGHSH and CDR2 LQKENI. Trimming took 0 bases from V and 3 from J, leaving 11 bases between them. This CDR3 region has 16 residues. Here the CDR3 reads CASSPPGGRANEKLFF. CDR3 in DNA: TGTGCCAGCTCACCACCAGGGGGAAGGGCTAATGAAAAACTGTTTTTT.

J is TRBJ2-5 and V is TRBV7-3; D not certain. The CDR3 sequence is 13 residues long. Deletions cut 5 bases from V and 0 bases from J, with 7 bases between. Germline CDR1 SGHTA, CDR2 FQGTGA. For the CDR3, the DNA is TGTGCCAGCAGCAATACTCACCAAGAGACCCAGTACTTC. It specifies CASSNTHQETQYF.

The chain has TRBV7-3 and TRBJ2-3; possible D gene TRBD2, 6 bases. The germline CDR1 and CDR2 sequences are SGHTA and FQGTGA. V was pared by 2 bases and J by 2 bases, with 14 bases between. The CDR3 contains 16 residues. The CDR3 DNA follows: TGTGCCAGCAGCTTAGGGGGACTGTCCTTCACAGATACGCAGTATTTT. It specifies CASSLGGLSFTDTQYF.

The J gene is TRBJ2-1, the V gene TRBV29-1; D not resolved. Trimming pared 2 bases from V and 5 bases from J, leaving 16 bases between. Germline-derived CDR1 and CDR2 are SQVTM and ANQGSEA. This CDR3 has 15 amino acids. This CDR3 reads CSVELMVGQNNEQFF. The DNA of the CDR3 is TGCAGCGTTGAACTCATGGTTGGGCAAAACAATGAGCAGTTCTTC.

The chain carries TRBV7-8 and TRBJ1-5, with no clear D. V was trimmed by 5 bases and J by 4 bases, leaving 9 bases between them. The CDR3 is 13 residues long. Germline V gene data show CDR1 as SGHVS and CDR2 as FQNEAQ. CDR3 amino acids: CASSPYWNQPQHF. CDR3 bases: TGTGCCAGCAGCCCTTACTGGAATCAGCCCCAGCATTTT. The variable domain in full, with the rest retrieved from reference TRBV7-8 and TRBJ1-5, is GAGVSQSPRYKVAKRGQDVALRCDPISGHVSLFWYQQALGQGPEFLTYFQNEAQLDKSGLPSDRFFAERPEGSVSTLKIQRTQQEDSAVYLCASSPYWNQPQHFGDGTRLSIL.

The chain joins TRBV7-3 to TRBJ1-3; tentatively, D is TRBD1 (5 bases). Trimming shortened V by 2 bases and J by 4 bases, and 12 bases separated the two germline ends. The CDR3 has 15 residues. Germline V gives CDR1 SGHTA, CDR2 FQGTGA. DNA for the CDR3: TGTGCCAGCAGCTTAGAAGGGGTATCCGGAAACACCATATATTTT. This translates into CASSLEGVSGNTIYF.

The V and J genes are TRBV11-2 and TRBJ2-2, with D possibly TRBD1 on 6 matching bases. Germline CDR1 is SGHAT and CDR2 is FQNNGV. V was shortened by 5 bases and J by 5 bases, with 27 bases between the two germline ends. The CDR3 length is 19 residues. The CDR3 region has the DNA TGTGCCAGCAGCCATAGACGTATGTCGGCAGGGGCTAGGACCGGGGAGCTGTTTTTT. Protein product: CASSHRRMSAGARTGELFF.

The chain is built from TRBV28 and TRBJ2-5, with a tentative D call TRBD1 (6 bases). V was shortened by 6 bases and J by 5 bases, with 16 bases between the two germline ends. Germline-derived CDR1 and CDR2 are MDHEN and SYDVKM. The CDR3 runs to 14 residues. Here the CDR3 DNA reads TGTGCCAGCAGGGAGGATGACAGGCCGGAGACCCAGTACTTC. Translating gives CASREDDRPETQYF.

The genes are TRBV7-2 and TRBJ1-2, with D unclear. Germline CDR1 is SGHTA and CDR2 is FQGNSA. Trimming took off 1 base at V and 5 bases at J, with 14 bases between the two ends. The CDR3 spans 15 residues. The CDR3 DNA is TGTGCCAGCAGCTTAGGCGGCGGCAGCCGGTATGGCTACACCTTC. Translated, it gives CASSLGGGSRYGYTF.

J is TRBJ2-7 and V is TRBV6-5, with 7 nucleotides matching TRBD1. The CDR3 extends over 13 amino acids. Looked up from germline, CDR1 is MNHEY and CDR2 is SVGAGI. J lost 5 bases, V lost 7 bases, and 8 bases had no gene match. CDR3 bases: TGTGCCAGCAATCCGACAGGGCCGGACGAGCAGTACTTC. It yields the protein CASNPTGPDEQYF.

The rearrangement links TRBV30 to TRBJ1-1; TRBD1 matches at 7 bases. The V gene's germline CDR1 is GTSNPN and CDR2 SVGIG (reference sequence). The CDR3 is 13 amino acids. V was clipped by 5 bases and J by 11 bases; unmatched bases: 14. As DNA, the CDR3 is TGTGCCTGGGCAGGACAGGCGTTGGGTTGGGCTTTCTTT. It is translated as CAWAGQALGWAFF.